These 29 T cell receptor beta chains originate from one sample sequenced in a study of blood T cell repertoires in COVID-19. The method was immunoSEQ multiplex PCR; TCRdb's version includes in-frame clones alone and lacks a portion of them. This sample has more than 35,000 clones, with about 80% found just once. The source material was peripheral blood. The receptors originated from a woman aged 70-85 years with acute or convalescent COVID-19.

The genes are TRBV7-9 and TRBJ2-7; 7 nucleotides match TRBD1. V was clipped by 2 bases and J by 3 bases; unmatched bases: 4. CDR1 is SEHNR and CDR2 is FQNEAQ in the germline V gene (reference sequence). CDR3 length equals 14 residues. The CDR3 reads CASSLSAGGYEQYF. CDR3 bases: TGTGCCAGCAGCTTATCGGCAGGGGGCTACGAGCAGTACTTC. Looking up the rest from reference TRBV7-9 and TRBJ2-7 gives the full variable domain: DTGVSQNPRHKITKRGQNVTFRCDPISEHNRLYWYRQTLGQGPEFLTYFQNEAQLEKSRLLSDRFSAERPKGSFSTLEIQRTEQGDSAMYLCASSLSAGGYEQYFGPGTRLTVT.

The rearrangement uses TRBV2 and TRBJ2-1, with 14 bases fitting TRBD2. The trim removed 6 bases at V and 13 bases at J, leaving 5 bases unmatched. CDR1 is SNHLY and CDR2 is FYNNEI in the germline V gene. The CDR3 is 13 amino acids. CDR3 bases: TGTGCCAGCAGCTCAGGACTAGCGGGAGGTCAGTTCTTC. Its protein is CASSSGLAGGQFF.

The chain recombines TRBV27 with TRBJ2-7, with 8 bases aligning to TRBD2. Germline values: CDR1 MNHEY, CDR2 SMNVEV (reference sequence). The V and J ends lost 4 bases and 1 base, in that order; junction bases with no gene match: 3. This CDR3 has 14 residues. DNA of the CDR3: TGTGCCAGCAGTTCCGTAGCGGGGTCCTACGAGCAGTACTTC. It specifies CASSSVAGSYEQYF.

This clone was observed a handful of times. The sample holds other DNA sequences that translate to the same CDR3. The gene calls are TRBV2 and TRBJ2-2; D gene uncertain. Germline V gene sequence: CDR1 SNHLY, CDR2 FYNNEI. V was trimmed by 4 bases and J by 1 base, leaving 4 bases between them. The CDR3 runs to 13 residues. Here the CDR3 reads CASSAGNTGELFF. The CDR3 DNA is TGTGCCAGCAGTGCCGGGAACACCGGGGAGCTGTTTTTT.

The V and J genes are TRBV6-1 and TRBJ2-7, with a weak D call TRBD1 (6 bases). The V gene's germline CDR1 is MNHNS and CDR2 SASEGT. Trimming took 1 base from V and 5 from J, leaving 12 bases between them. The CDR3 runs 14 residues. CDR3 sequence (DNA): TGTGCCAGCAGTGAAGTTGACAGGTACCACGAGCAGTACTTC. Translation: CASSEVDRYHEQYF.

CDR3 sequence reads: CASRPQGAGGNSPLHF. In DNA form, the CDR3 reads TGTGCCAGCAGACCTCAGGGGGCAGGCGGAAATTCACCCCTCCACTTT. The rearrangement uses TRBV25-1 and TRBJ1-6, with 8 nucleotides matching TRBD1. This CDR3 is built from 16 residues. J lost 7 bases, V lost 6 bases, and 11 bases had no gene match. Per germline, CDR1 MGHDK and CDR2 SYGVNS. The entire variable domain, with the rest obtained from reference TRBV25-1 and TRBJ1-6, is as follows: EADIYQTPRYLVIGTGKKITLECSQTMGHDKMYWYQQDPGMELHLIHYSYGVNSTEKGDLSSESTVSRIRTEHFPLTLESARPSHTSQYLCASRPQGAGGNSPLHFGNGTRLTVT.

The chain combines TRBV9 with TRBJ2-7; D is undetermined. CDR3 size: 14 residues. V was shortened by 0 bases and J by 1 base, with 8 bases between the two germline ends. Germline V gene sequence: CDR1 SGDLS, CDR2 YYNGEE. The CDR3 DNA reads TGTGCCAGCAGCGTAGAGCCGGTTTCCTACGAGCAGTACTTC. It is translated as CASSVEPVSYEQYF. Full variable domain (remainder filled in from reference TRBV9 and TRBJ2-7): DSGVTQTPKHLITATGQRVTLRCSPRSGDLSVYWYQQSLDQGLQFLIQYYNGEERAKGNILERFSAQQFPDLHSELNLSSLELGDSALYFCASSVEPVSYEQYFGPGTRLTVT.

The J gene is TRBJ1-2, the V gene TRBV7-9, with TRBD1 matching 7 bases. V dropped 0 bases and J dropped 0; count of bases not matched to a gene: 10. This CDR3 has 18 amino acids. CDR1 and CDR2 (germline): SEHNR, FQNEAQ (reference sequence). The CDR3 DNA reads TGTGCCAGCAGCTTAGCGTCCAGGGGGAAATCGGCTAACTATGGCTACACCTTC. This gives the protein CASSLASRGKSANYGYTF.

J is TRBJ1-4 and V is TRBV3-1 (or the pseudogene TRBV3-2); D perhaps matches TRBD1 (5 bases). Germline V gives CDR1 LGHDT, CDR2 YNNKEL (reference sequence). The germline V and J ends were trimmed by 1 base and 6 bases, with 12 bases remaining between them. There are 15 residues in the CDR3. In DNA, the CDR3 is TGTGCCAGCAGCCAAGGGGGCCAGGTTTATGAAAAACTGTTTTTT. This gives the protein CASSQGGQVYEKLFF.

The chain links TRBV15 to TRBJ2-6, with D possibly matching TRBD1 (5 bases). Trimming removed 5 bases from V and 2 bases from J, with 16 bases in between. The CDR3 contains 17 residues. Germline V gives CDR1 LNHNV, CDR2 YYDKDF (reference sequence). DNA for the CDR3: TGTGCCACCAGCTGTGGGGCTGGGTGGGCTGGGGCCAACGTCCTGACTTTC. Protein sequence: CATSCGAGWAGANVLTF.

CDR3 protein: CASSASGSYETQYF. The CDR3 DNA sequence: TGTGCCAGCAGCGCTAGCGGGAGTTATGAGACCCAGTACTTC. The chain employs TRBV3-1 (or the pseudogene TRBV3-2) and TRBJ2-5; TRBD2 aligns across 10 bases. The CDR3 totals 14 residues. V trimming: 5 bases; J trimming: 5 bases; junction bases outside the gene matches: 5. Germline-derived CDR1 and CDR2 are LGHDT and YNNKEL (reference sequence).

This clone has just a few counts. The chain is built from TRBV10-3 and TRBJ2-5; TRBD1 aligns across 7 bases. CDR3 length: 13 residues. The junction had 5 bases not matched to a gene; V was cut back by 8 bases and J by 2 bases. Per germline, CDR1 ENHRY and CDR2 SYGVKD. This CDR3 is CAIGFRGQETQYF. CDR3 coding DNA: TGTGCCATCGGTTTCAGGGGGCAAGAGACCCAGTACTTC.

V gene TRBV11-2 combines with J gene TRBJ2-5; 7 bases line up with TRBD2. V lost 2 bases and J lost 4; bases outside the gene matches: 10. Per germline, CDR1 SGHAT and CDR2 FQNNGV. The CDR3 runs to 16 residues. In DNA form, the CDR3 reads TGTGCCAGCAGCTTAAGTGGCTCGACTAGCTTAGAGACCCAGTACTTC. This encodes CASSLSGSTSLETQYF.

This clone is a singleton in its sample. J is TRBJ2-1 and V is TRBV24-1, with 12 bases matching TRBD2. The trim removed 7 bases at V and 6 bases at J, leaving 3 bases unmatched. Per germline, CDR1 KGHDR and CDR2 SFDVKD. The CDR3 consists of 14 residues. The CDR3 loop reads CATRTSGSSNEQFF. The CDR3 DNA follows: TGTGCCACCAGGACTAGCGGGAGTAGCAATGAGCAGTTCTTC.

The chain joins TRBV4-2 to TRBJ2-2; D possibly corresponds to TRBD2 (5 bases). Trimming removed 3 bases from V and 6 bases from J, with 20 bases in between. The CDR3 spans 17 residues. Germline lookup yields CDR1 LGHNA and CDR2 YNFKEQ. In DNA, the CDR3 is TGTGCCAGCAGCCAGGTCGGTCGGGCTAGCAGCGCCGGGGAGCTGTTTTTT. It codes for CASSQVGRASSAGELFF.

V gene TRBV18 combines with J gene TRBJ2-1; perhaps TRBD1 as D (6 bases). V lost 5 bases and J 0 bases, leaving 14 bases between the germline ends. CDR1 and CDR2 (germline): KGHSH, LQKENI. The CDR3 totals 16 residues. CDR3 in DNA: TGTGCCAGCTCATACTACGACAGGTACTCCTACAATGAGCAGTTCTTC. Protein product: CASSYYDRYSYNEQFF.

V usage is TRBV28 and J usage is TRBJ1-4, with TRBD1 identical over 7 bases. CDR3 length equals 15 residues. Germline V gene sequence: CDR1 MDHEN, CDR2 SYDVKM. Unmatched junction bases numbered 14, after V lost 6 bases and J lost 10 bases. CDR3 amino acids: CASRQTTGPLGKLFF. The CDR3 coding sequence is TGTGCCAGCAGACAGACGACAGGGCCTCTCGGAAAACTGTTTTTT.

J is TRBJ2-1 and V is TRBV7-9; no definite D call. The germline V gene encodes CDR1 SEHNR and CDR2 FQNEAQ (reference sequence). The CDR3 is 12 residues long. V was clipped by 2 bases and J by 9 bases, with 8 bases between them. The CDR3 spells CASSLPYGEQFF. Here the CDR3 DNA reads TGTGCCAGCAGCTTACCCTATGGTGAGCAGTTCTTC. Full variable domain (outside the CDR3, taken from reference TRBV7-9 and TRBJ2-1): DTGVSQNPRHKITKRGQNVTFRCDPISEHNRLYWYRQTLGQGPEFLTYFQNEAQLEKSRLLSDRFSAERPKGSFSTLEIQRTEQGDSAMYLCASSLPYGEQFFGPGTRLTVL.

This chain joins TRBV5-1 and TRBJ2-2; the D gene is possibly TRBD2 (6 bases). Germline V gene sequence: CDR1 SGHRS, CDR2 YFSETQ. There are 15 residues in the CDR3. Trimming took 0 bases from V and 0 from J, leaving 6 bases between them. CDR3 protein: CASSLGGTNTGELFF. In nucleotides, the CDR3 is TGCGCCAGCAGCTTGGGCGGGACGAACACCGGGGAGCTGTTTTTT. Variable domain in full (rest from reference TRBV5-1 and TRBJ2-2): KAGVTQTPRYLIKTRGQQVTLSCSPISGHRSVSWYQQTPGQGLQFLFEYFSETQRNKGNFPGRFSGRQFSNSRSEMNVSTLELGDSALYLCASSLGGTNTGELFFGEGSRLTVL.

V usage is TRBV5-6 and J usage is TRBJ2-1, with 8 bases identical to TRBD1. J was trimmed by 3 bases and V by 4 bases; bases with no gene match: 6. CDR3 length equals 15 residues. Germline lookup yields CDR1 SGHDT and CDR2 YYEEEE. The CDR3 loop is CASSPTGTGYNEQFF. In nucleotides, the CDR3 is TGTGCCAGCAGCCCAACCGGGACAGGCTACAATGAGCAGTTCTTC. Complete variable domain (other parts from reference TRBV5-6 and TRBJ2-1): DAGVTQSPTHLIKTRGQQVTLRCSPKSGHDTVSWYQQALGQGPQFIFQYYEEEERQRGNFPDRFSGHQFPNYSSELNVNALLLGDSALYLCASSPTGTGYNEQFFGPGTRLTVL.

This rearrangement joins TRBV28 to TRBJ1-2; weak D call: TRBD1 (6 bases). This CDR3 region has 14 residues. Trimming left V 3 bases short and J 0 bases short, with 8 bases between. CDR1 and CDR2 from the germline V gene are MDHEN and SYDVKM. DNA for the CDR3: TGTGCCAGCAGTTTGACAGGTCCTAACTATGGCTACACCTTC. Translating gives CASSLTGPNYGYTF.

The chain joins TRBV19 to TRBJ2-7, with TRBD1 matching over 7 bases. The germline V gene encodes CDR1 LNHDA and CDR2 SQIVND (reference sequence). The junction had 4 bases not matched to a gene; V was cut back by 3 bases and J by 2 bases. This CDR3 has 14 residues. Here the CDR3 reads CASSIPTGPYEQYF. CDR3 sequence (DNA): TGTGCCAGTAGTATTCCGACAGGGCCCTACGAGCAGTACTTC. The complete variable domain, with remaining parts taken from reference TRBV19 and TRBJ2-7, reads DGGITQSPKYLFRKEGQNVTLSCEQNLNHDAMYWYRQDPGQGLRLIYYSQIVNDFQKGDIAEGYSVSREKKESFPLTVTSAQKNPTAFYLCASSIPTGPYEQYFGPGTRLTVT.

In regard to this clone: Different DNA sequences within this sample yield the same CDR3. The chain carries TRBV28 and TRBJ2-7; D call uncertain. The CDR3 is 12 residues long. Germline V lookup: CDR1 MDHEN, CDR2 SYDVKM. The ends were cut back, 3 bases at V and 0 bases at J, with 3 bases in the middle. The chain's CDR3 is CASSLSSYEQYF. CDR3 DNA sequence: TGTGCCAGCAGTTTGAGCTCCTACGAGCAGTACTTC. Together with reference TRBV28 and TRBJ2-7, the CDR3 gives the full variable domain: DVKVTQSSRYLVKRTGEKVFLECVQDMDHENMFWYRQDPGLGLRLIYFSYDVKMKEKGDIPEGYSVSREKKERFSLILESASTNQTSMYLCASSLSSYEQYFGPGTRLTVT.

The chain employs TRBV6-5 and TRBJ1-1; 9 bases map to TRBD1. J was trimmed by 1 base and V by 6 bases; bases with no gene match: 6. Germline assignment: CDR1 MNHEY and CDR2 SVGAGI. CDR3 length: 15 residues. Here the CDR3 reads CASRGRQGGNTEAFF. In DNA, the CDR3 is TGTGCCAGCAGGGGCAGACAGGGGGGGAACACTGAAGCTTTCTTT.

This clone was seen only a few times. This CDR3 reads CASSPIILRGGNQPQHF. CDR3 DNA: TGCGCCAGCAGCCCGATCATACTACGCGGGGGCAATCAGCCCCAGCATTTT. This chain connects TRBV4-1 to TRBJ1-5, with unresolved D. CDR1 and CDR2 from the germline V gene are MGHRA and YSYEKL. CDR3 length equals 17 residues. Trimming pared 4 bases from V and 2 bases from J, leaving 18 bases between.

This rearrangement joins TRBV6-6 to TRBJ1-5, with D perhaps matching TRBD1 (6 bases). Trimming left V 11 bases short and J 6 bases short, with 20 bases between. Germline V lookup: CDR1 MNHNY, CDR2 SVGAGI (reference sequence). The CDR3 runs 14 residues. Here the CDR3 reads CAGNRDSDSQPQHF. The DNA for the CDR3 is TGTGCCGGGAACAGGGATTCCGACAGTCAGCCCCAGCATTTT.

The CDR3 nucleotides read TGTGCCAGCAGCCCTTCAGGGGGCATAAACCACGAGCAGTACTTC. Residues: CASSPSGGINHEQYF. The chain carries TRBV27 and TRBJ2-7; 8 bases agree with TRBD1. The junction had 12 bases not matched to a gene; V was cut back by 6 bases and J by 5 bases. Germline V gene sequence: CDR1 MNHEY, CDR2 SMNVEV (reference sequence). This CDR3 has 15 amino acids.

V gene TRBV18 combines with J gene TRBJ2-4, with 16 bases identical to TRBD2. V was pared by 3 bases and J by 8 bases, with 4 bases of the junction left unmatched. Looked up from germline, CDR1 is KGHSH and CDR2 is LQKENI. This CDR3 spans 16 amino acids. CDR3 region: CASSPPGLAGGDIQYF. The CDR3 nucleotides read TGTGCCAGCTCACCTCCGGGACTAGCGGGAGGGGACATTCAGTACTTC.

This sequence joins TRBV12-3 or TRBV12-4 and TRBJ2-5; D uncertain. V lost 8 bases and J lost 3, with 13 bases in between. This CDR3 has 13 amino acids. The CDR3 bases are TGTGCCAGCGTCCGGAGTGAGAAAGAGACCCAGTACTTC. This translates into CASVRSEKETQYF.